These T cell receptor beta chains were read from a single sample in a study of blood T cells in healthy people across ages. TCRdb re-analysed the 5' RACE reads in MiXCR, keeping a single row per CDR3 protein. This sample has fewer than 900,000 distinct CDR3 sequences, with about 42% found just once. The sample taken for sequencing was blood. These receptors all stem from a woman in her fifties or sixties in good health. Both conserved end residues are part of each CDR3. A D gene is named only where the DNA matches it firmly. Part of the rows lack a size; the others show once, few, many or a class for expanded clones.

16 | few | TRBJ2-3 | NA | TRBV12-3/TRBV12-4 | CASSYYTTARTDTQYF | TGTGCCAGCAGTTACTATACTACGGCTCGCACAGATACGCAGTATTTT
14 | NA | TRBJ1-2 | NA | TRBV24-1 | CATSDPGTNYGYTF | TGTGCCACCAGTGACCCCGGGACAAACTATGGCTACACCTTC
15 | few | TRBJ2-7 | NA | TRBV6-2/TRBV6-3 | CASSYAGPLPVEQYF | TGTGCCAGCAGTTACGCGGGACCCCTACCAGTCGAGCAGTACTTC
13 | few | TRBJ2-7 | NA | TRBV6-2/TRBV6-3 | CASSFGTLYEQYF | TGTGCCAGCAGTTTTGGAACACTCTACGAGCAGTACTTC
17 | NA | TRBJ2-3 | TRBD1 | TRBV9 | CASSAPTGGRSEGTQYF | TGTGCCAGCAGCGCGCCGACAGGGGGCCGGTCCGAGGGTACGCAGTATTTT
16 | few | TRBJ2-1 | TRBD1 | TRBV27 | CASSFRTGNPYNEQFF | TGTGCCAGCAGTTTCCGGACAGGAAATCCCTACAATGAGCAGTTCTTC
15 | few | TRBJ1-2 | NA | TRBV27 | CASSPTLTVRGGYTF | TGTGCCAGCAGTCCCACTTTGACTGTGAGGGGGGGCTACACCTTC
14 | NA | TRBJ2-7 | NA | TRBV6-5 | CASSDLDNSYEQYF | TGTGCCAGCAGTGACTTGGACAACTCCTACGAGCAGTACTTC
22 | NA | TRBJ2-7 | TRBD1 | TRBV6-2/TRBV6-3 | CASSFLSQPGTGNYLLTGEQYF | TGTGCCAGCAGTTTTTTATCCCAGCCCGGGACAGGGAATTATCTCCTCACTGGCGAGCAGTACTTC
15 | NA | TRBJ1-4 | TRBD1 | TRBV4-3 | CASSRDAGGGEKLFF | TGCGCCAGCAGCCGGGACGCTGGAGGGGGCGAAAAACTGTTTTTT
11 | NA | TRBJ1-1 | NA | TRBV2 | CASIEGAEAFF | TGTGCCAGCATAGAGGGGGCTGAAGCTTTCTTT
14 | NA | TRBJ2-3 | TRBD2 | TRBV6-5 | CASTSGGGTDTQYF | TGTGCCAGCACTAGCGGGGGGGGAACAGATACGCAGTATTTT
13 | NA | TRBJ2-3 | NA | TRBV2 | CASTDGYTDTQYF | TGTGCCAGCACCGATGGGTACACAGATACGCAGTATTTT
14 | NA | TRBJ2-5 | TRBD2 | TRBV12-3/TRBV12-4 | CASSLGEGPWTQYF | TGTGCCAGCAGTCTAGGGGAGGGTCCGTGGACCCAGTACTTC
15 | NA | TRBJ2-5 | NA | TRBV28 | CASRTGTEYQETQYF | TGTGCCAGCAGAACCGGGACGGAGTACCAAGAGACCCAGTACTTC
15 | NA | TRBJ2-5 | TRBD2 | TRBV9 | CASSAQGLADNEQYF | TGTGCCAGCAGCGCCCAGGGACTAGCTGACAATGAGCAGTACTTC
14 | NA | TRBJ1-5 | NA | TRBV30 | CAWGPALAPQPQHF | TGTGCCTGGGGCCCCGCACTCGCCCCTCAGCCCCAGCATTTT
15 | NA | TRBJ1-1 | NA | TRBV5-1 | CASSLQGTMNTEAFF | TGCGCCAGCAGCTTGCAGGGTACTATGAACACTGAAGCTTTCTTT
15 | NA | TRBJ1-4 | NA | TRBV5-1 | CASSVGQTFNEKLFF | TGCGCCAGCAGCGTCGGACAGACCTTTAATGAAAAACTGTTTTTT
15 | few | TRBJ2-3 | TRBD1 | TRBV12-3/TRBV12-4 | CASSRDRLSTDTQYF | TGTGCCAGCAGCCGGGACAGACTTTCCACAGATACGCAGTATTTT
15 | NA | TRBJ1-4 | TRBD1 | TRBV5-1 | CASSVQGPPNEKLFF | TGCGCCAGCAGCGTACAGGGGCCGCCAAATGAAAAACTGTTTTTT
14 | few | TRBJ1-2 | NA | TRBV15 | CATSRDRGGTGYTF | TGTGCCACCAGCAGAGATCGGGGGGGAACAGGCTACACCTTC
14 | few | TRBJ1-1 | TRBD1 | TRBV5-1 | CASSLLTGVPEAFF | TGCGCCAGCAGCCTTTTGACAGGGGTCCCTGAAGCTTTCTTT
13 | NA | TRBJ1-1 | NA | TRBV29-1 | CSVVGPQNTEAFF | TGCAGCGTTGTAGGGCCGCAGAACACTGAAGCTTTCTTT
12 | NA | TRBJ2-3 | NA | TRBV6-1 | CASSDSGNTQYF | TGTGCCAGCAGTGACTCTGGGAATACGCAGTATTTT
14 | NA | TRBJ2-1 | TRBD1 | TRBV5-1 | CASGDREKDVEQFF | TGCGCCAGCGGGGACAGGGAAAAGGATGTTGAGCAGTTCTTC
14 | NA | TRBJ1-5 | TRBD1 | TRBV3-1 | CASSHAGGNQPQHF | TGTGCCAGCAGCCATGCAGGGGGAAATCAGCCCCAGCATTTT
15 | NA | TRBJ2-7 | NA | TRBV6-1 | CASSEVRDNSYEQYF | TGTGCCAGCAGTGAAGTTCGGGACAACTCCTACGAGCAGTACTTC
17 | NA | TRBJ2-1 | TRBD2 | TRBV6-2/TRBV6-3 | CASSYLRLAGEANEQFF | TGTGCCAGCAGTTACCTCCGACTAGCGGGAGAGGCCAATGAGCAGTTCTTC
14 | NA | TRBJ2-1 | NA | TRBV28 | CASSLVTLYNEQFF | TGTGCCAGCAGTTTAGTGACCCTCTACAATGAGCAGTTCTTC
13 | NA | TRBJ1-1 | NA | TRBV29-1 | CSVLLTADTEAFF | TGCAGCGTCCTACTGACAGCGGACACTGAAGCTTTCTTT
14 | few | TRBJ2-7 | NA | TRBV20-1 | CSAKGTGNSYEQYF | TGCAGTGCTAAAGGTACCGGGAACTCCTACGAGCAGTACTTC